This T cell receptor beta chain is drawn from a study of T-cell memory formation after mild COVID-19. One entry per CDR3 protein results from TCRdb running MiXCR on the 5' RACE reads. The profile covers 550,000 to 650,000 distinct CDR3 sequences, with around 15% appearing a single time and about 8.1% taken by the ten largest. The CDR3 length is 13 residues. This clonotype was seen only a few times. Sequenced: PBMCs or a T cell subset sorted from them (not recorded which). The chain links TRBV21-1 to TRBJ2-7. TRBV21-1 is deemed a pseudogene. The origin of this receptor is an adult woman who had mild COVID-19 (a few samples of this study predate the infection). Cell type and time point are not known. The CDR3, as DNA: TGTGCCAGCAGCAACGGCAGGACCTACGAGCAGTACTTC. Its protein is CASSNGRTYEQYF.